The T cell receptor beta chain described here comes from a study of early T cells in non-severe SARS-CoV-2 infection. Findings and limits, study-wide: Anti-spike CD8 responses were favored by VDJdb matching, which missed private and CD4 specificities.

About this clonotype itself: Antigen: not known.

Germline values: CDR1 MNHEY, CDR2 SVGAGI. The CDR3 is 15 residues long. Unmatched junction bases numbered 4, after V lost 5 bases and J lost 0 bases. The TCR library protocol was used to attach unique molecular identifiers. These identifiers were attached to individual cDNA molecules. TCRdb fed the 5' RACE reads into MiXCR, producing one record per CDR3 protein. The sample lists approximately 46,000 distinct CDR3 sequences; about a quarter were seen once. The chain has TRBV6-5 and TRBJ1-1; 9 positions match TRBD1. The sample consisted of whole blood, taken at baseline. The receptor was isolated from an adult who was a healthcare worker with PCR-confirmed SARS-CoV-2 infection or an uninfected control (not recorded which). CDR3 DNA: TGTGCCAGCAGTCGGGACAGGGCGGTGAACACTGAAGCTTTCTTT. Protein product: CASSRDRAVNTEAFF.